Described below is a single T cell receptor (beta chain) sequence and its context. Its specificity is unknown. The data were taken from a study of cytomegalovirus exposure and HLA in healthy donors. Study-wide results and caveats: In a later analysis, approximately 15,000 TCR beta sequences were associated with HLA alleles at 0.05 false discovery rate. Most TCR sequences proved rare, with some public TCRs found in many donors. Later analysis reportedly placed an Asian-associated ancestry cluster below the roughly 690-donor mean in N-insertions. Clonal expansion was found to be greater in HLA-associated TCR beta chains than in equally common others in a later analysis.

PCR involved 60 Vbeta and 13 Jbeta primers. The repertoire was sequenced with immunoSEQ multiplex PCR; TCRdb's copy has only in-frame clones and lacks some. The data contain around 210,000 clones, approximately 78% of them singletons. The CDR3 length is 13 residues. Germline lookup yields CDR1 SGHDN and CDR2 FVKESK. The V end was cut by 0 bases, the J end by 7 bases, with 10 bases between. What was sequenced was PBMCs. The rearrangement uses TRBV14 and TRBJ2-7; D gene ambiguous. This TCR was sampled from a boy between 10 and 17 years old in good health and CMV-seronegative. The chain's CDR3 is CASSQELTAEQYF. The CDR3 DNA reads TGTGCCAGCAGCCAAGAGTTGACTGCGGAGCAGTACTTC.